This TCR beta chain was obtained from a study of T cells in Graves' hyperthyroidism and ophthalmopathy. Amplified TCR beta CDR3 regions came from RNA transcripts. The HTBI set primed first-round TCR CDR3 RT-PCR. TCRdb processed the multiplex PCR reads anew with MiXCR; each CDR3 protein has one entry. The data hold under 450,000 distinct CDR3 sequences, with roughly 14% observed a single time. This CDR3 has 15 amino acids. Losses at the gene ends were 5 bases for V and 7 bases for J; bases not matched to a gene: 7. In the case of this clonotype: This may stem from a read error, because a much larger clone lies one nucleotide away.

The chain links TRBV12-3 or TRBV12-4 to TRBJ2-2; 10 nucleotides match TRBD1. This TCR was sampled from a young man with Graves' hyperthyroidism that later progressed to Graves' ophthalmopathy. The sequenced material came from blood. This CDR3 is CASSTPGQGIGELFF. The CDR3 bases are TGTGCCAGCAGTACCCCGGGACAGGGGATCGGGGAGCTGTTTTTT.